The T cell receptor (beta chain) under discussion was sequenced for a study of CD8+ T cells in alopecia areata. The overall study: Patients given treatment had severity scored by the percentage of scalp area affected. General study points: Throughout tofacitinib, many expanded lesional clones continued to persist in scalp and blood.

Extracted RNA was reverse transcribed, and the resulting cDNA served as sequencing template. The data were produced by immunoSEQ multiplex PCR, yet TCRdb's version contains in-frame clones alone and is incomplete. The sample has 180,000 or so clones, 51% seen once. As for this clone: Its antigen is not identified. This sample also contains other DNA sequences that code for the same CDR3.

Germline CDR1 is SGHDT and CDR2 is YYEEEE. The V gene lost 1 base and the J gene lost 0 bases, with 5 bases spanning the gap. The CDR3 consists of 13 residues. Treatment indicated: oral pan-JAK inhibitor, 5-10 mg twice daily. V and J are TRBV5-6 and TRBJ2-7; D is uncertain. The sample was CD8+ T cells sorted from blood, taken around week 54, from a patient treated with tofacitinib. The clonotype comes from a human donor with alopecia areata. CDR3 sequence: CASSLTDSYEQYF. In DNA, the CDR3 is TGTGCCAGCAGCTTGACTGACTCCTACGAGCAGTACTTC.